This T cell receptor (beta chain) comes out of a study of T cells in Graves' hyperthyroidism and ophthalmopathy. Germline CDR1 and CDR2: SGDLS and YYNGEE. This CDR3 is built from 16 residues. V gave up 0 bases and J gave up 3 bases, with 13 bases separating them. The investigators amplified TCR beta CDR3 regions from RNA transcripts. The primer set for the first-round RT-PCR of the TCR CDR3 was HTBI. TCRdb called the multiplex PCR reads again in MiXCR, with one record for every CDR3 protein. The sample has about 480,000 distinct CDR3 sequences, 14% seen once. The V gene is TRBV9, the J gene TRBJ1-5, with D tentatively TRBD1 (5 bases). This clonotype was obtained from a young woman with Graves' hyperthyroidism. Sequencing was done on a sample of blood. CDR3 sequence reads: CASSVGDGIPNQPQHF. The CDR3 coding sequence is TGTGCCAGCAGCGTAGGGGACGGAATCCCCAATCAGCCCCAGCATTTT.